These 19 T cell receptor beta chains share one sample of origin, sequenced in a study of cytomegalovirus exposure and HLA in healthy donors (dated by TCRdb to the late 2010s). Library method: the immunoSEQ multiplex PCR assay. For the multiplex PCR, a mixture combining 60 forward primers for TCR Vbeta segments and 13 reverse primers for TCR Jbeta segments was used. This immuneACCESS table, as held by TCRdb, lists in-frame sequences with V and J called but not all clones. Of the missing ones, under half trace to an unresolved V gene in checked studies; the others have no known cause. Within this sample are 150,000 to 200,000 clones, with nearly 80% of them counted one time only. Of the sample, 11% to 15% is held by the ten largest clones. Sequencing was performed on PBMCs. The receptors were gathered from a man between 50 and 59 years old in good health and CMV-seropositive.

The chain combines TRBV7-2 with TRBJ1-2; D not resolved. Trimming left V 5 bases short and J 2 bases short, with 3 bases between. The CDR3 spans 11 residues. In germline, CDR1 is SGHTA, CDR2 FQGNSA. The CDR3 spells CASSVNYGYTF. CDR3 coding DNA: TGTGCCAGCAGCGTAAACTATGGCTACACCTTC.

This clone was detected once. The gene calls are TRBV10-3 and TRBJ2-3; 10 bases agree with TRBD2. The trim removed 0 bases at V and 4 bases at J, leaving 7 bases unmatched. This CDR3 has 17 amino acids. Germline CDR1 reads ENHRY; CDR2 reads SYGVKD. DNA for the CDR3: TGTGCCATCAGTGAGTCCGAACTTAGCGGGGGGCCAGATACGCAGTATTTT. Its translation: CAISESELSGGPDTQYF.

V gene TRBV29-1 combines with J gene TRBJ2-5; tentatively, D is TRBD2 (6 bases). The CDR3 length is 15 residues. Trimming removed 0 bases from V and 1 base from J, with 12 bases in between. The V gene's germline CDR1 is SQVTM and CDR2 ANQGSEA. Here the CDR3 reads CSVEDWSSAQETQYF. DNA for the CDR3: TGCAGCGTTGAAGATTGGTCTAGCGCCCAAGAGACCCAGTACTTC.

This clone was observed a single time. CDR3 coding DNA: TGTGCCAGCACCCGGGTGGGGGCGCGATCTTTCGATGGCTACACCTTC. As protein: CASTRVGARSFDGYTF. The V gene is TRBV28, the J gene TRBJ1-2, with D perhaps matching TRBD1 (6 bases). V was clipped by 7 bases and J by 6 bases, with 24 bases between them. CDR3 length equals 16 residues. The germline V gene has CDR1 MDHEN and CDR2 SYDVKM.

The V call is TRBV6-5, the J call TRBJ1-2; D is perhaps TRBD1 (6 bases). CDR1 and CDR2 from the germline V gene are MNHEY and SVGAGI. The CDR3 has 13 residues. The germline V and J ends were trimmed by 7 bases and 4 bases, with 13 bases remaining between them. CDR3: CASTNRVSYGYTF. The CDR3 nucleotides are TGTGCCAGCACCAACAGGGTTAGCTATGGCTACACCTTC.

This chain connects TRBV5-6 to TRBJ2-5, with TRBD1 matching over 7 bases. Germline values: CDR1 SGHDT, CDR2 YYEEEE. The CDR3 contains 14 residues. V shed 3 bases and J 7 bases; nucleotides not matched to a gene: 9. CDR3 sequence: CASSSGQVLGTQYF. The CDR3 DNA reads TGTGCCAGCAGCTCTGGACAGGTCCTGGGGACCCAGTACTTC.

V is TRBV10-2 and J is TRBJ1-1; D perhaps matches TRBD1 (5 bases). Germline loops: CDR1 WSHSY, CDR2 SAAADI. V lost 5 bases and J 0 bases, leaving 10 bases between the germline ends. The CDR3 sequence is 14 residues long. The DNA for the CDR3 is TGCGCCAGCAGTCAGACAGCTATGAACACTGAAGCTTTCTTT. This codes for CASSQTAMNTEAFF.

This chain connects TRBV4-3 to TRBJ2-2; D remains unclear. Germline V gene data show CDR1 as LGHNA and CDR2 as YSLEER. The V gene lost 0 bases and the J gene lost 2 bases, with 13 bases spanning the gap. CDR3 size: 17 residues. This CDR3 reads CASSQDLVVSNTGELFF. CDR3 coding DNA: TGCGCCAGCAGCCAAGATTTGGTCGTAAGCAACACCGGGGAGCTGTTTTTT.

This clone was counted a few times. Sequence at one end of the junction differs from germline and may be a read error. This sequence joins TRBV7-9 and TRBJ1-1; D may be TRBD1 (6 bases). The CDR3 is 14 residues long. Germline V gene data show CDR1 as SEHNR and CDR2 as FQNEAQ (reference sequence). CDR3 DNA sequence: TGTTCCAGCAGCATCACGACAGGGAACACTGAAGCTTTCTTT. The encoded protein is CSSSITTGNTEAFF. The full variable domain, in which reference TRBV7-9 and TRBJ1-1 provide the parts outside the CDR3, is DTGVSQNPRHKITKRGQNVTFRCDPISEHNRLYWYRQTLGQGPEFLTYFQNEAQLEKSRLLSDRFSAERPKGSFSTLEIQRTEQGDSAMYLCSSSITTGNTEAFFGQGTRLTVV.

The chain couples TRBV7-9 to TRBJ2-3; tentative D call: TRBD1 (5 bases). The CDR3 length is 11 residues. The V end was cut by 4 bases, the J end by 9 bases, with 8 bases between. CDR1 and CDR2 (germline): SEHNR, FQNEAQ (reference sequence). The CDR3 spells CASSSTVTQYF. CDR3 nucleotides: TGTGCCAGCAGCTCGACAGTCACGCAGTATTTT.

The gene calls are TRBV27 and TRBJ2-1; the match to TRBD2 covers 7 bases. In germline, CDR1 is MNHEY, CDR2 SMNVEV (reference sequence). After removal of 5 bases from V and 9 bases from J, the junction contained 7 bases not matched to a gene. The CDR3 loop spans 13 amino acids. CDR3 sequence (DNA): TGTGCCAGCAGTACCCATGGGGGGGGTGAGCAGTTCTTC. It encodes CASSTHGGGEQFF.

This chain joins TRBV4-3 and TRBJ1-4; D not resolved. V was shortened by 1 base and J by 5 bases, with 8 bases between the two germline ends. Germline values: CDR1 LGHNA, CDR2 YSLEER. CDR3 length equals 14 residues. This CDR3 reads CASSQALTNEKLFF. The CDR3 nucleotides read TGCGCCAGCAGCCAAGCGCTAACCAATGAAAAACTGTTTTTT.

The J gene is TRBJ1-2, the V gene TRBV2; D not certain. V gave up 1 base and J gave up 7 bases, with 13 bases separating them. The V gene's germline CDR1 is SNHLY and CDR2 FYNNEI. The CDR3 length is 14 residues. The DNA for the CDR3 is TGTGCCAGCAGTGAAGGAAGAGGGTCCGCTGGCTACACCTTC. As protein: CASSEGRGSAGYTF.

V gene TRBV10-2 combines with J gene TRBJ2-5; 12 nucleotides line up with TRBD2. Germline loops: CDR1 WSHSY, CDR2 SAAADI. J was trimmed by 5 bases and V by 6 bases; bases with no gene match: 10. The CDR3 has 16 residues. CDR3 residues: CASRPSGGAGEETQYF. The CDR3 DNA sequence: TGCGCCAGCAGGCCTAGCGGGGGGGCGGGGGAGGAGACCCAGTACTTC.

The chain combines TRBV13 with TRBJ2-2, with 11 positions matching TRBD2. The CDR3 runs to 16 residues. Germline V gene sequence: CDR1 PRHDT, CDR2 FYEKMQ (reference sequence). V was clipped by 5 bases and J by 3 bases; unmatched bases: 5. CDR3 coding DNA: TGTGCCAGCAGCACTCCGACTAGCGGGGACACCGGGGAGCTGTTTTTT. Translated: CASSTPTSGDTGELFF.

The chain employs TRBV6-5 and TRBJ1-3; TRBD1 aligns across 8 bases. Per germline, CDR1 MNHEY and CDR2 SVGAGI. Losses at the gene ends were 2 bases for V and 4 bases for J; bases not matched to a gene: 7. The CDR3 sequence is 16 residues long. As DNA, the CDR3 is TGTGCCAGCAGTTACCATAACCGGGACAGGGGAAACACCATATATTTT. Its protein product is CASSYHNRDRGNTIYF.

The V call is TRBV6-5, the J call TRBJ1-1; D might be TRBD1 (5 bases). Per the germline V gene, CDR1 is MNHEY and CDR2 is SVGAGI. Trimming pared 4 bases from V and 5 bases from J, leaving 17 bases between. CDR3 length: 15 residues. The CDR3 here is CASSLGPRVGTEAFF. In nucleotides, the CDR3 is TGTGCCAGCAGTTTGGGTCCCAGGGTGGGAACTGAAGCTTTCTTT.

This chain links TRBV7-4 with TRBJ1-4, with a possible D match to TRBD1 (6 bases). With 7 bases removed from V and 8 bases from J, the gap between germline ends came to 23 bases. CDR3 size: 16 residues. Germline V gene data show CDR1 as SGHVT and CDR2 as SQSDAQ. CDR3 nucleotides: TGTGCCAGCATACCCGGGACAACGTGGCCAACCGAAAAACTGTTTTTT. Its translation: CASIPGTTWPTEKLFF.

The J gene is TRBJ1-2, the V gene TRBV4-3; TRBD1 is a possible D gene (6 bases). V gave up 0 bases and J gave up 7 bases, with 21 bases separating them. The CDR3 contains 17 residues. CDR1 is LGHNA and CDR2 is YSLEER in the germline V gene. The CDR3 DNA follows: TGCGCCAGCAGCCAAGATTTGGGGACAAACCGCGCTGGTGGCTACACCTTC. Amino acids: CASSQDLGTNRAGGYTF.